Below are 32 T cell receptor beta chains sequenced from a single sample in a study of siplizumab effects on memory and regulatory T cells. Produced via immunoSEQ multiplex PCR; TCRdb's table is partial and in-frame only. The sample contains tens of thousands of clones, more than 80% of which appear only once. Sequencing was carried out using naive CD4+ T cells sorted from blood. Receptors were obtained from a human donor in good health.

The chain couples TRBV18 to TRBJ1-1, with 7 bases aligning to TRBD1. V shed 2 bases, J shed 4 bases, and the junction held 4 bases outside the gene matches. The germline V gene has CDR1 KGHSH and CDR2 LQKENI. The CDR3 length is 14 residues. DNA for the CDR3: TGTGCCAGCTCACCATGGGAGGGGGCCACTGAAGCTTTCTTT. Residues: CASSPWEGATEAFF.

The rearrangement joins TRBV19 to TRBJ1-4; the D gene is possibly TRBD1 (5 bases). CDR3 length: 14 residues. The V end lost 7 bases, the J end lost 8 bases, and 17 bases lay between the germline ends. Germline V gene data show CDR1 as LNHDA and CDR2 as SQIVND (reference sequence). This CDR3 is CASTPGQPGEKLFF. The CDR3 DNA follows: TGTGCCAGTACTCCGGGGCAGCCGGGGGAAAAACTGTTTTTT.

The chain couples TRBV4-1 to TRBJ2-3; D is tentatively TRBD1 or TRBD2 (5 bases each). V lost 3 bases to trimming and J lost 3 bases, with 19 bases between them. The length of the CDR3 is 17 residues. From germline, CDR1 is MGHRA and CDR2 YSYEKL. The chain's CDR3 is CASSHAGTPSRTDTQYF. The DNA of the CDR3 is TGCGCCAGCAGCCATGCCGGGACCCCCTCTAGAACAGATACGCAGTATTTT.

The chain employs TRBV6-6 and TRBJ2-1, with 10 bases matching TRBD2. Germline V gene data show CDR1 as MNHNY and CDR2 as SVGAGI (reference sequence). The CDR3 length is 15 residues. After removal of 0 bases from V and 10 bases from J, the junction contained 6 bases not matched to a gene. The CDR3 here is CASSYSQRGGEEQFF. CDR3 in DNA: TGTGCCAGCAGTTACTCCCAGCGGGGGGGCGAAGAGCAGTTCTTC.

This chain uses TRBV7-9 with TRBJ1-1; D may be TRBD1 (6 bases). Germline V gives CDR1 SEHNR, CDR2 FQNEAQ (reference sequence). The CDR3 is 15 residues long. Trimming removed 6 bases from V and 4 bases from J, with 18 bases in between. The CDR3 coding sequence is TGTGCCAGCAGATGGACGGGGGCCGGGGGCACTGAAGCTTTCTTT. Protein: CASRWTGAGGTEAFF.

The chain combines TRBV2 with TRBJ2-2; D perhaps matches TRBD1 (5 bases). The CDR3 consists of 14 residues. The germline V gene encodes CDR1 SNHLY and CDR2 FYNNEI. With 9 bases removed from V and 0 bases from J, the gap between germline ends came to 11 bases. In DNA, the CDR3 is TGTGCCAGTATGGGGCCTGCGAACACCGGGGAGCTGTTTTTT. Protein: CASMGPANTGELFF.

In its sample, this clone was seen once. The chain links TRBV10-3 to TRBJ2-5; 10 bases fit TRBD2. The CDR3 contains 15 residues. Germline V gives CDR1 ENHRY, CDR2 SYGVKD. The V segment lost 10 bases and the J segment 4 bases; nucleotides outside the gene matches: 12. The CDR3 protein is CATYDSGRFRETQYF. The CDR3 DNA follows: TGTGCCACGTATGATAGCGGGAGGTTCCGAGAGACCCAGTACTTC.

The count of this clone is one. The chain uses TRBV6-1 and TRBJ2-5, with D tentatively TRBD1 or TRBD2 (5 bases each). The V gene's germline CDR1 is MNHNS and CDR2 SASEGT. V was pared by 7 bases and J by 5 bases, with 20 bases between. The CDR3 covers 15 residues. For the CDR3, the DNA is TGTGCCAGCAAGGATGGGGGATCCGGGCGGGAGACCCAGTACTTC. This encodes CASKDGGSGRETQYF.

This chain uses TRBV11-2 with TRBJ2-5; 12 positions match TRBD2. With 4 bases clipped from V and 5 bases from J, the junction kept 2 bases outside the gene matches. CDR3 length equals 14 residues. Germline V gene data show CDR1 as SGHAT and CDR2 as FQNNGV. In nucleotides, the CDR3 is TGTGCCAGCAGCTCGACTAGCGGGGGCGAGACCCAGTACTTC. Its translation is CASSSTSGGETQYF.

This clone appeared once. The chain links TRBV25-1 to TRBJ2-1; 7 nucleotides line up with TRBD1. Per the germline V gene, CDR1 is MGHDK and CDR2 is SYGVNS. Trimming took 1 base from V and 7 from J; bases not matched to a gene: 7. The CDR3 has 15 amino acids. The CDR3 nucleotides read TGTGCCAGCAGTGAATCCCAGGGGGAGAGGAATGAGCAGTTCTTC. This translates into CASSESQGERNEQFF.

CDR3 bases: TGTGCCAGTAGTATAGTAAGGGGTGAAGCTTTCTTT. This sequence encodes CASSIVRGEAFF. The chain has TRBV19 and TRBJ1-1, with a weak D call TRBD1 (5 bases). The germline V gene has CDR1 LNHDA and CDR2 SQIVND (reference sequence). The V end lost 1 base, the J end lost 7 bases, and 7 bases lay between the germline ends. The CDR3 is 12 amino acids.

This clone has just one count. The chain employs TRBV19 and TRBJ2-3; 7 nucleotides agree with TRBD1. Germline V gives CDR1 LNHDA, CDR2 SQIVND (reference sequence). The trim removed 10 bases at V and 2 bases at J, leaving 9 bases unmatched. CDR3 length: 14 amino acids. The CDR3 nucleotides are TGTGCCAACCACAGGGACAGAGACACAGATACGCAGTATTTT. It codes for CANHRDRDTDTQYF.

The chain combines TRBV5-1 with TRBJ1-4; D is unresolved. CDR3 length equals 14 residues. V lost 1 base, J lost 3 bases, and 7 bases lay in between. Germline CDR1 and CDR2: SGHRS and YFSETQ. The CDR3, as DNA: TGCGCCAGCAGCTTGACGGACCCTAATGAAAAACTGTTTTTT. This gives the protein CASSLTDPNEKLFF.

The CDR3 DNA follows: TGTGCCAGCAAGGACCGAAAAACAACTAATGAAAAACTGTTTTTT. The encoded protein is CASKDRKTTNEKLFF. The chain combines TRBV27 with TRBJ1-4; D is ambiguous. V gave up 7 bases and J gave up 0 bases, with 12 bases separating them. Germline V CDR1 and CDR2: MNHEY, SMNVEV (reference sequence). This CDR3 is built from 15 residues.

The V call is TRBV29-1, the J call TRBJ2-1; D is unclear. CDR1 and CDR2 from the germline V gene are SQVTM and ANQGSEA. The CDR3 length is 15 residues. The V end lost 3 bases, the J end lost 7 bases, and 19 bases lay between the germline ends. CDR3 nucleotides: TGCAGCGTTGATTTTGCCACATTGCTGAAGAATGAGCAGTTCTTC. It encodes CSVDFATLLKNEQFF.

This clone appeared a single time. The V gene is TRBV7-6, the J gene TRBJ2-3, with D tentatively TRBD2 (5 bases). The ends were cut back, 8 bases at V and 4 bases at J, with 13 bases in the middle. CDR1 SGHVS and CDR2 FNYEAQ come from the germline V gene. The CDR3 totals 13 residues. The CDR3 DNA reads TGTGCCAGCCGCGCCAGCGGTTCAGATACGCAGTATTTT. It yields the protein CASRASGSDTQYF.

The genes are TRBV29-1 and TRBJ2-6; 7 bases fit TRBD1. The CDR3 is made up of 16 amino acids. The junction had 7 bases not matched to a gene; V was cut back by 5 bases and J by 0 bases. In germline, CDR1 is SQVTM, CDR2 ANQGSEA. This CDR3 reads CSVKTGANSGANVLTF. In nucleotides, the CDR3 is TGCAGCGTTAAAACAGGGGCTAACTCTGGGGCCAACGTCCTGACTTTC. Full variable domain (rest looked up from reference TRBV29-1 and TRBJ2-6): SAVISQKPSRDICQRGTSLTIQCQVDSQVTMMFWYRQQPGQSLTLIATANQGSEATYESGFVIDKFPISRPNLTFSTLTVSNMSPEDSSIYLCSVKTGANSGANVLTFGAGSRLTVL.

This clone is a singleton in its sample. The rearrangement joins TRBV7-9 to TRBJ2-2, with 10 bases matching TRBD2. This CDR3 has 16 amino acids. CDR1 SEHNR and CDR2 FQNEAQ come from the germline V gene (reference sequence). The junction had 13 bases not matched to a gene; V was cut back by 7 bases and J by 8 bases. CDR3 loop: CASTPPGSGGEGELFF. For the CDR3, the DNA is TGTGCCAGCACCCCCCCCGGGAGCGGGGGGGAAGGGGAGCTGTTTTTT.

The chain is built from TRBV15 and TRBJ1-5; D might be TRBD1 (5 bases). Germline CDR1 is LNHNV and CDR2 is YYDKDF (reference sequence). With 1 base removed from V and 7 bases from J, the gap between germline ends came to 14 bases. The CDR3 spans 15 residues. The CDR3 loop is CATSRGGSGEQPQHF. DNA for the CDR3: TGTGCCACCAGCAGAGGGGGGTCCGGGGAACAGCCCCAGCATTTT.

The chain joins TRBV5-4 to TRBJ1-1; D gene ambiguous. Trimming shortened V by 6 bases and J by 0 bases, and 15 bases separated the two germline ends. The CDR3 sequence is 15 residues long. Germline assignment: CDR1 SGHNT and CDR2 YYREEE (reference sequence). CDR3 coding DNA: TGTGCCAGCACCCGAGGGTCCACGATGAACACTGAAGCTTTCTTT. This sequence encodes CASTRGSTMNTEAFF.

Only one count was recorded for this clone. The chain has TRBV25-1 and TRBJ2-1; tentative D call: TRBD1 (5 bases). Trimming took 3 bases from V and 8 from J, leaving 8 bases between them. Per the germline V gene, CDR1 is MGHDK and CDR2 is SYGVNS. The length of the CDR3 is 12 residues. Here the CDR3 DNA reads TGTGCCAGCAGTGACAGGGCCGATGAGCAGTTCTTC. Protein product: CASSDRADEQFF. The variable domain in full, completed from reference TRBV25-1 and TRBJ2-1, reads EADIYQTPRYLVIGTGKKITLECSQTMGHDKMYWYQQDPGMELHLIHYSYGVNSTEKGDLSSESTVSRIRTEHFPLTLESARPSHTSQYLCASSDRADEQFFGPGTRLTVL.

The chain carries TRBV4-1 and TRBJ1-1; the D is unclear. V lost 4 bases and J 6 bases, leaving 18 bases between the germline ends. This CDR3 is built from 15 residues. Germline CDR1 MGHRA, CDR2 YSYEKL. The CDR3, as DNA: TGCGCCAGCAGCCCATTAGGAACTTCGCCCGCTGAAGCTTTCTTT. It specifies CASSPLGTSPAEAFF.

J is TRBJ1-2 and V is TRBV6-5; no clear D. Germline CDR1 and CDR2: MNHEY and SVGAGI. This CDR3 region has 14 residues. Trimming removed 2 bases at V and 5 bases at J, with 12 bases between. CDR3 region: CASSYLQIGYGYTF. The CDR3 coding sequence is TGTGCCAGCAGTTACCTTCAAATTGGATATGGCTACACCTTC.

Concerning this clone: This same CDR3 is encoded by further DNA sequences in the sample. In DNA, the CDR3 is TGTGCCAGCAGTGGCCAAGGGTTTGGTGAGCAGTACTTC. Translating gives CASSGQGFGEQYF. The gene calls are TRBV2 and TRBJ2-7; D is unresolved. This CDR3 spans 13 amino acids. Trimming left V 4 bases short and J 7 bases short, with 14 bases between. In germline, CDR1 is SNHLY, CDR2 FYNNEI.

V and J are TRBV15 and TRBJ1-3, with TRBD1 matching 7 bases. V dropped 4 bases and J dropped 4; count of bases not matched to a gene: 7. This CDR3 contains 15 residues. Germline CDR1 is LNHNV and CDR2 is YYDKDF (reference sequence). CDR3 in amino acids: CATSKTDRAGNTIYF. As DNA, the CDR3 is TGTGCCACCAGCAAGACCGACAGGGCAGGAAACACCATATATTTT.

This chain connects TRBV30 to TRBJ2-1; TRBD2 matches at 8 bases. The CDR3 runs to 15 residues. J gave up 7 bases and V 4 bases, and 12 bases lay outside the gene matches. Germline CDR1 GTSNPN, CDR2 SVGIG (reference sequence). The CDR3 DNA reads TGTGCCTGGACCGGGACTAGTTTGGGAGGGAATGAGCAGTTCTTC. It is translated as CAWTGTSLGGNEQFF.

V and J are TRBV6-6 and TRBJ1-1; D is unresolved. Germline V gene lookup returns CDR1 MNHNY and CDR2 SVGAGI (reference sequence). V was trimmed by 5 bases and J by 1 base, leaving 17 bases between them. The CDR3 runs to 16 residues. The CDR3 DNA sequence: TGTGCCAGCAGTCCACGAGTCTCTTCAGGGAACACTGAAGCTTTCTTT. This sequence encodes CASSPRVSSGNTEAFF.

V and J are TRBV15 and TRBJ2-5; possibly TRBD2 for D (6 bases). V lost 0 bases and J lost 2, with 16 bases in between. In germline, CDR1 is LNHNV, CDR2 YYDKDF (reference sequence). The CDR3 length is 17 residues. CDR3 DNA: TGTGCCACCAGCAGAGATTTAACTCAGAGCGGGCAAGAGACCCAGTACTTC. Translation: CATSRDLTQSGQETQYF.

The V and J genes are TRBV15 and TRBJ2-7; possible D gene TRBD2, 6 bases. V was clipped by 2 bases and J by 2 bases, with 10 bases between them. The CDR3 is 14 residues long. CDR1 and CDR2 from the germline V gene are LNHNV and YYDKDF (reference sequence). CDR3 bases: TGTGCCACCAGCAGACGCGGGGCTGCCTACGAGCAGTACTTC. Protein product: CATSRRGAAYEQYF.

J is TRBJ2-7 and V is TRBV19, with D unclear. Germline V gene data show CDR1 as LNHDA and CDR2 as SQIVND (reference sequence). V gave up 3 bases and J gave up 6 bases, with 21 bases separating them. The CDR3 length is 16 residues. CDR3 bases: TGTGCCAGTAGTATCTTTTCAGGCCCCGCGATTTCCGAGCAGTACTTC. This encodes CASSIFSGPAISEQYF.

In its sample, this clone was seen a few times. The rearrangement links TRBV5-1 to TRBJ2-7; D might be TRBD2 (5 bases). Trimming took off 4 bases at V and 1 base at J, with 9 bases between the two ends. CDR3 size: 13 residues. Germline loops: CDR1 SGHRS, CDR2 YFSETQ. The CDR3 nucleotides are TGCGCCAGCAGCCAGTCGGGATCCTACGAGCAGTACTTC. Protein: CASSQSGSYEQYF.

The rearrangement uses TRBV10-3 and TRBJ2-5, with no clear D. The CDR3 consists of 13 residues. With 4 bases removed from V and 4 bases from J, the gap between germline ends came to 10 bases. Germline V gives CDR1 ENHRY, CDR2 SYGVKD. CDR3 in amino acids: CAISVGTSETQYF. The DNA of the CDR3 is TGTGCCATCAGTGTAGGAACGTCAGAGACCCAGTACTTC.